A single sample is the source of the 7 T cell receptor beta chains below, sequenced in a study of T cell responses to AZD1222 COVID-19 vaccine. Data came from immunoSEQ multiplex PCR; TCRdb stores just in-frame clones and leaves some out. The sample lists under 150,000 clones; roughly 89% were seen once. Sequenced here: peripheral blood, sampled on day 0 of AZD1222 vaccination. These receptors were taken from an adult in good health.

The gene calls are TRBV7-6 and TRBJ1-1; possibly TRBD1 for D (6 bases). Trimming shortened V by 4 bases and J by 5 bases, and 11 bases separated the two germline ends. The CDR3 spans 13 residues. CDR1 is SGHVS and CDR2 is FNYEAQ in the germline V gene. The CDR3 protein is CASSSTGSTEAFF. The CDR3 region has the DNA TGTGCCAGCAGCTCCACAGGGAGTACTGAAGCTTTCTTT.

V gene TRBV5-4 combines with J gene TRBJ2-2, with 10 bases fitting TRBD2. J gave up 6 bases and V 5 bases, and 4 bases lay outside the gene matches. This CDR3 has 14 amino acids. Germline values: CDR1 SGHNT, CDR2 YYREEE (reference sequence). The chain's CDR3 is CASSRTSGSGELFF. CDR3 coding DNA: TGTGCCAGCAGTCGGACTAGCGGCTCCGGGGAGCTGTTTTTT.

The chain joins TRBV27 to TRBJ1-5, with D perhaps TRBD1 (6 bases). CDR3 length: 15 amino acids. Germline V CDR1 and CDR2: MNHEY, SMNVEV (reference sequence). V lost 5 bases and J 1 base, leaving 12 bases between the germline ends. CDR3 bases: TGTGCCAGCAGTCCCCGGACAGTAAGCAATCAGCCCCAGCATTTT. The encoded protein is CASSPRTVSNQPQHF.

The chain joins TRBV15 to TRBJ1-6; D is unresolved. Germline lookup yields CDR1 LNHNV and CDR2 YYDKDF (reference sequence). V lost 1 base, J lost 3 bases, and 4 bases lay in between. The CDR3 runs 14 residues. The CDR3 protein is CATSRASYNSPLHF. In nucleotides, the CDR3 is TGTGCCACCAGCAGAGCAAGCTATAATTCACCCCTCCACTTT.

The chain employs TRBV5-5 and TRBJ2-6; no reliable D call. Trimming took 4 bases from V and 2 from J, leaving 10 bases between them. The CDR3 contains 15 residues. Germline assignment: CDR1 SGHKS and CDR2 YYEKEE (reference sequence). The CDR3 DNA reads TGTGCCAGCAGCCAAAGGTTAACTGGGGCCAACGTCCTGACTTTC. Amino acids: CASSQRLTGANVLTF.

This clone appeared a single time. The chain links TRBV6-2 or TRBV6-3 to TRBJ1-5, with D possibly matching TRBD1 (6 bases). CDR1 is MNHEY and CDR2 is SVGEGT in the germline V gene. V shed 6 bases and J shed 0 bases, with 15 bases lying between them. The CDR3 is 16 amino acids. The CDR3 is CASSLPQGHSNQPQHF. CDR3 bases: TGTGCCAGCAGCCTCCCCCAGGGGCATAGCAATCAGCCCCAGCATTTT.

V is TRBV28 and J is TRBJ1-2; TRBD1 might be the D (5 bases). This CDR3 region has 15 residues. The V gene lost 2 bases and the J gene lost 4 bases, with 14 bases spanning the gap. Germline CDR1 MDHEN, CDR2 SYDVKM. The CDR3 sequence: CASSLGSQGIYGYTF. For the CDR3, the DNA is TGTGCCAGCAGTTTAGGGTCGCAGGGTATCTATGGCTACACCTTC.